These T cell receptor beta chains were read from a single sample in a study of T-cell reconstitution after alpha-beta-depleted transplantation in children. TCRdb itself ran the PCR reads through MiXCR, one entry per CDR3 protein. The sample includes over 15,000 distinct CDR3 sequences, roughly 7.6% of them seen just once. This specimen was PBMCs, mostly from graft donor cells, taken 60 days after TCRalphabeta/CD19-depleted stem cell transplant. The receptors come from a boy under three years old who had a stem cell transplant for Wiskott-Aldrich syndrome, so the T cells may come from the graft donor. Each CDR3 is given with its conserved first and last residue. A D gene is named only where the DNA matches it firmly. The size field is filled for only some rows; it gives once, few, many or a size class.

>few|TRBJ1-6|TRBD1|TRBV6-1
TGTGCCAGCAGTGGCCGACAGGGGGCACCCCTCCACTTT
CASSGRQGAPLHF
>many|TRBJ2-3|TRBD2|TRBV14
TGTGCCAGCAGCCGCCTGTTTCCAGCGGGGGGCACAGATACGCAGTATTTT
CASSRLFPAGGTDTQYF
>many|TRBJ1-5|TRBD1|TRBV28
TGTGCCAGCACCCTGGACAGGGGCCTTAGCAATCAGCCCCAGCATTTT
CASTLDRGLSNQPQHF
>many|TRBJ2-1|.|TRBV7-2
TGTGCCAGCAGCTTAGGTTCGGCCTCCTACAATGAGCAGTTCTTC
CASSLGSASYNEQFF
>many|TRBJ1-6|TRBD1|TRBV11-2
TGTGCCAGCAGCTTTTCCGGGACAGGGAGCTCCTATAATTCACCCCTCCACTTT
CASSFSGTGSSYNSPLHF
>many|TRBJ2-2|.|TRBV7-2
TGTGCCAGCAGCTTATTGGGTACCGGGGAGCTGTTTTTT
CASSLLGTGELFF
>.|TRBJ1-5|TRBD1|TRBV27
TGTGCCAGCAGGGGACAGGGGTTCACTCAGCCCCAGCATTTT
CASRGQGFTQPQHF
>many|TRBJ2-7|.|TRBV5-8
TGTGCCAGCAGCTTGGCCGGGGGAAGGGAGCAGTACTTC
CASSLAGGREQYF
>.|TRBJ2-5|.|TRBV20-1
TGCAGTGCTAGCCTTCTGGTACTTCAAGAGACCCAGTACTTC
CSASLLVLQETQYF
>few|TRBJ2-2|TRBD2|TRBV12-3/TRBV12-4
TGTGCCAGCAGTTTTTCGAGCGGGAGGGCCGGGGAGCTGTTTTTT
CASSFSSGRAGELFF
>many|TRBJ2-1|.|TRBV2
TGTGCCAGCAACAGGGTATTTGGTGATGAGCAGTTCTTC
CASNRVFGDEQFF
>many|TRBJ1-4|TRBD1|TRBV2
TGTGCCAGCAGCGCCGGGACAGGGGCCCGATACGGAAAACTGTTTTTT
CASSAGTGARYGKLFF
>many|TRBJ1-1|.|TRBV4-2
TGTGCCAGCAGCCAAGCCGAGGCAGAGAACACTGAAGCTTTCTTT
CASSQAEAENTEAFF
>.|TRBJ1-5|.|TRBV28
TGTGCCAGCAGCCTAACGGAGGGGATGGGAGGTCAGCCCCAGCATTTT
CASSLTEGMGGQPQHF
>large|TRBJ2-3|TRBD2|TRBV4-2
TGTGCCAGCAGCCAAGATCTAGCGGGGATAGATACGCAGTATTTT
CASSQDLAGIDTQYF
>many|TRBJ2-2|TRBD1|TRBV5-1
TGCGCCAGCAGCTTGGGCTACGGACAGGGCGAGGCCGGGGAGCTGTTTTTT
CASSLGYGQGEAGELFF
>many|TRBJ1-1|TRBD1|TRBV6-2/TRBV6-3
TGTGCCAGCAGTTTAGGGGACAGGGGGAACACTGAAGCTTTCTTT
CASSLGDRGNTEAFF